One and the same sample provided the 6 T cell receptor beta chains below, sequenced in a study of T cells after yellow fever vaccination. TCRdb analysed the 5' RACE reads with MiXCR anew, one entry per CDR3 protein. The sample has 300,000 or so distinct CDR3 sequences, about 4% seen once. Sequencing was performed on PBMCs, taken 5 days after the yellow fever booster vaccination. These receptors were collected from a man in his late teens or twenties who received the YFV17D yellow fever vaccine.

The rearrangement joins TRBV5-1 to TRBJ1-4, with a tentative D call TRBD1 (5 bases). CDR1 is SGHRS, CDR2 YFSETQ, per germline. V lost 1 base, J lost 7 bases, and 11 bases lay in between. CDR3 length: 14 amino acids. This chain's CDR3 is CASSLLGPSEKLFF. CDR3 DNA sequence: TGCGCCAGCAGCTTGCTGGGGCCGAGTGAAAAACTGTTTTTT.

This clonotype was seen a few times. The V and J genes are TRBV20-1 and TRBJ2-1, with 8 bases identical to TRBD2. In germline, CDR1 is DFQATT, CDR2 SNEGSKA (reference sequence). V dropped 0 bases and J dropped 5; count of bases not matched to a gene: 6. This CDR3 has 15 amino acids. DNA of the CDR3: TGCAGTGCTAGAGATCTACGGGGGGGAAACAATGAGCAGTTCTTC. It translates to CSARDLRGGNNEQFF.

This clonotype was seen many times. The chain carries TRBV7-9 and TRBJ1-1; no reliable D call. The CDR3 covers 14 residues. Germline V gives CDR1 SEHNR, CDR2 FQNEAQ (reference sequence). The V and J ends lost 1 base and 6 bases respectively, with 12 bases between them. The CDR3 loop reads CASSLVAPRSEAFF. The CDR3 region has the DNA TGTGCCAGCAGCTTAGTCGCCCCCCGATCTGAAGCTTTCTTT.

The chain joins TRBV4-2 to TRBJ2-6; D gene ambiguous. This CDR3 contains 15 residues. Germline CDR1 LGHNA, CDR2 YNFKEQ. The V and J ends lost 1 base and 1 base respectively, with 5 bases between them. CDR3 nucleotide sequence: TGTGCCAGCAGCCAAGTAGGATCTGGGGCCAACGTCCTGACTTTC. It yields the protein CASSQVGSGANVLTF.

This clonotype came up a few times. The chain employs TRBV5-6 and TRBJ1-5, with unresolved D. V dropped 2 bases and J dropped 2 bases, with 14 bases sitting between them. The germline V gene encodes CDR1 SGHDT and CDR2 YYEEEE. This CDR3 has 16 residues. CDR3 in amino acids: CASSLGPLHGNQPQHF. The CDR3 DNA is TGTGCCAGCAGCTTAGGGCCCCTACATGGCAATCAGCCCCAGCATTTT.

This clonotype was seen ten or more times. The chain employs TRBV15 and TRBJ2-3, with D possibly being TRBD1 or TRBD2 (5 bases each). Trimming took off 2 bases at V and 11 bases at J, with 14 bases between the two ends. The CDR3 is 13 residues long. Germline lookup yields CDR1 LNHNV and CDR2 YYDKDF (reference sequence). The CDR3 here is CATSRSRDHRQYF. The CDR3 region has the DNA TGTGCCACCAGCAGATCTAGGGACCATCGGCAGTATTTT.